This T cell receptor beta chain was sequenced for a study of blood T cell repertoires in COVID-19. Here immunoSEQ multiplex PCR was the method, and the copy in TCRdb shows in-frame clones only, minus some. This sample carries approximately 58,000 clones, around 85% of them seen once, and the ten largest clones take approximately 5%. Sequencing was done on a sample of peripheral blood. The sequence was collected from a man between 35 and 55 years old with active COVID-19.

Here the CDR3 reads CAISLRSTYEQYF. The CDR3, as DNA: TGTGCCATCAGTCTTCGGAGTACCTACGAGCAGTACTTC. V usage is TRBV10-3 and J usage is TRBJ2-7; D uncertain. Germline V gene lookup returns CDR1 ENHRY and CDR2 SYGVKD. This CDR3 has 13 amino acids. V shed 5 bases and J shed 2 bases, with 10 bases lying between them.